Listed below are T cell receptor beta chains from one sample, sequenced in a study of T-cell reconstitution after alpha-beta-depleted transplantation in children. Via MiXCR, TCRdb re-called the PCR reads, giving one row per CDR3 protein. The sample has about 420,000 distinct CDR3 sequences, 15% to 20% seen once; the top ten hold around 30%. The specimen was PBMCs, mostly from graft donor cells, collected 360 days after TCRalphabeta/CD19-depleted stem cell transplant. The receptors shown here come from a boy under two years old who had a stem cell transplant for Wiskott-Aldrich syndrome, so the T cells may come from the graft donor. Each CDR3 is given with its conserved first and last residue. Fields, in order: J gene, CDR3 length, V gene, CDR3 protein.

J: TRBJ2-7
length: 14
V: TRBV7-2
CDR3: CASSFSTSIYEQYF

J: TRBJ2-5
length: 17
V: TRBV5-1
CDR3: CASSLAIGPRTGETQYF

J: TRBJ2-1
length: 13
V: TRBV4-3
CDR3: CASSQPPFGRQFF

J: TRBJ2-1
length: 15
V: TRBV9
CDR3: CASSVGGSYHNEQFF

J: TRBJ2-4
length: 17
V: TRBV28
CDR3: CASRGLGGAVAKNIQYF

J: TRBJ2-6
length: 16
V: TRBV12-3/TRBV12-4
CDR3: CASSTARTAGANVLTF

J: TRBJ2-5
length: 20
V: TRBV28
CDR3: CASRPRPGLAGGPYQETQYF

J: TRBJ2-1
length: 16
V: TRBV7-9
CDR3: CASSWGQRLYNSEQFF

J: TRBJ2-7
length: 13
V: TRBV5-1
CDR3: CASSWQGSYEQYF

J: TRBJ2-1
length: 15
V: TRBV5-1
CDR3: CASSLDGGSYNEQFF

J: TRBJ2-3
length: 11
V: TRBV5-6
CDR3: CASSSGQAQYF

J: TRBJ1-1
length: 12
V: TRBV14
CDR3: CASSQLYGGAFF

J: TRBJ2-7
length: 14
V: TRBV12-3/TRBV12-4
CDR3: CASSLGGSETAQYF

J: TRBJ2-1
length: 19
V: TRBV5-1
CDR3: CASSLSGLAALSRDNEQFF

J: TRBJ2-7
length: 14
V: TRBV5-1
CDR3: CASRTNRGYYEQYF

J: TRBJ2-7
length: 12
V: TRBV12-3/TRBV12-4
CDR3: CASRSDRDEQYF

J: TRBJ2-7
length: 18
V: TRBV4-1
CDR3: CASSQDSRQTGVPYEQYF

J: TRBJ1-3
length: 14
V: TRBV5-1
CDR3: CASSLGGSGFTIYF

J: TRBJ2-2
length: 18
V: TRBV5-1
CDR3: CASSLGLSWGPNTGELFF

J: TRBJ2-3
length: 16
V: TRBV12-3/TRBV12-4
CDR3: CASTGTWGTSTDTQYF

J: TRBJ1-2
length: 14
V: TRBV29-1
CDR3: CSVRGSEGLYGYTF

J: TRBJ2-7
length: 15
V: TRBV5-1
CDR3: CASSLNMGGSHEQYF

J: TRBJ1-1
length: 16
V: TRBV12-3/TRBV12-4
CDR3: CASSPRQGKGITEAFF

J: TRBJ2-5
length: 18
V: TRBV5-1
CDR3: CASSLDPSPSWDGETQYF

J: TRBJ1-5
length: 13
V: TRBV12-3/TRBV12-4
CDR3: CASWGQGDQPQHF

J: TRBJ2-4
length: 16
V: TRBV5-1
CDR3: CASSTAPDGAKNIQYF

J: TRBJ1-5
length: 14
V: TRBV30
CDR3: CAWSGDSSNQPQHF

J: TRBJ2-5
length: 13
V: TRBV11-2
CDR3: CASSFSPQETQYF

J: TRBJ2-1
length: 13
V: TRBV2
CDR3: CAIRGGGYNEQFF

J: TRBJ2-7
length: 13
V: TRBV6-2/TRBV6-3
CDR3: CASSGDGTYEQYF

J: TRBJ1-2
length: 15
V: TRBV7-9
CDR3: CASSLFDRGDYGYTF

J: TRBJ1-6
length: 13
V: TRBV20-1
CDR3: CSARDRGGSPLHF

J: TRBJ2-5
length: 14
V: TRBV20-1
CDR3: CSAHLAGVGETQYF

J: TRBJ2-1
length: 15
V: TRBV30
CDR3: CAWSGSWQLSNEQFF

J: TRBJ2-5
length: 17
V: TRBV28
CDR3: CASSLWRAGGPQETQYF

J: TRBJ2-7
length: 18
V: TRBV6-2/TRBV6-3
CDR3: CASSYSTRRQHSLYEQYF

J: TRBJ2-7
length: 15
V: TRBV6-5
CDR3: CASSYSRGSFYEQYF

J: TRBJ1-1
length: 15
V: TRBV18
CDR3: CASSPPKGEDTEAFF

J: TRBJ2-1
length: 13
V: TRBV29-1
CDR3: CSAEGASYNEQFF

J: TRBJ1-5
length: 14
V: TRBV12-3/TRBV12-4
CDR3: CASSRQGNVQPQHF

J: TRBJ1-5
length: 14
V: TRBV5-8
CDR3: CASSSGGGRQPQHF

J: TRBJ2-7
length: 13
V: TRBV29-1
CDR3: CSVELSPSYEQYF

J: TRBJ2-1
length: 15
V: TRBV3-1
CDR3: CASSAGLAASNEQFF

J: TRBJ2-5
length: 15
V: TRBV18
CDR3: CASSPPGKRGETQYF

J: TRBJ2-7
length: 15
V: TRBV6-1
CDR3: CASRGTSGGLYEQYF

J: TRBJ2-4
length: 11
V: TRBV12-3/TRBV12-4
CDR3: CASSLKNIQYF

J: TRBJ2-5
length: 14
V: TRBV29-1
CDR3: CSVYRATGGETQYF